This T cell receptor (beta chain) appears in the sequencing data of a study of human T cells and chemical hapten exposure. Study-level points and caveats: TCRs at high frequency, those above 1 in 1000, did not change with DPC sensitization.

Germline V gene data show CDR1 as SGHVS and CDR2 as FNYEAQ. This CDR3 contains 15 residues. The V end lost 1 base, the J end lost 4 bases, and 10 bases lay between the germline ends. Time point of the sample: pre-sensitization, week 0. Described treatment: therapeutic diphenylcyclopropenone sensitization with weekly scalp DPC. Library preparation tagged each individual cDNA molecule with a unique molecular identifier. TCRdb itself ran the RACE reads through MiXCR, one entry per CDR3 protein. This table holds about 270,000 distinct CDR3 sequences, over 7.5% found once. Concerning this clonotype: The antigen is undetermined.

This clonotype originated in a man between 18 and 35 years old with alopecia areata. Some clones in this sample may be carry-over from other donors' samples. The sequencing used whole blood, collected in connection with sensitization to the hapten diphenylcyclopropenone (DPC). V and J are TRBV7-6 and TRBJ2-2; D perhaps matches TRBD1 (6 bases). The CDR3: CASSLGAGATGELFF. The CDR3 nucleotides read TGTGCCAGCAGCTTAGGAGCAGGGGCCACCGGGGAGCTGTTTTTT.